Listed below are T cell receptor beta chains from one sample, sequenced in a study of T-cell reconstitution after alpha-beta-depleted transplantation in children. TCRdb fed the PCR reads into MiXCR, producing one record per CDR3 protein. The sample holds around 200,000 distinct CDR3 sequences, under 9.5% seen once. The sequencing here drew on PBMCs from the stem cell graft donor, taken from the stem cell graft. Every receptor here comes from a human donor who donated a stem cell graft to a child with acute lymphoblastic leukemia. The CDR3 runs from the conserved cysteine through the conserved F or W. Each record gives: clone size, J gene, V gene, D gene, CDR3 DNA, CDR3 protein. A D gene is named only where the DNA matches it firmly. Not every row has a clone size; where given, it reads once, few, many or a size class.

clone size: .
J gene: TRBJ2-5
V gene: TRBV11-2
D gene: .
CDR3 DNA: TGTGCCAGCAGCTCATTAGAGACCCAGTACTTC
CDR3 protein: CASSSLETQYF

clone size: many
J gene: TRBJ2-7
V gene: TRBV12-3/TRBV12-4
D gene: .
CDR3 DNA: TGTGCCAGCAGTTTGGTAGGGCTCGAGCAGTACTTC
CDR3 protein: CASSLVGLEQYF

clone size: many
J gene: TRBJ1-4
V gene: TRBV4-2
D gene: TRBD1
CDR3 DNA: TGTGCCAGCAGCCAAGATTTCGGCAGGGGGCACCATAATGAAAAACTGTTTTTT
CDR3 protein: CASSQDFGRGHHNEKLFF

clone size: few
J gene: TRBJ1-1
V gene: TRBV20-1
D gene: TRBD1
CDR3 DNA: TGCAGTGCTAGGCCGACAGGGGAAAAGGGCTTTGAAGCTTTCTTT
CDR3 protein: CSARPTGEKGFEAFF

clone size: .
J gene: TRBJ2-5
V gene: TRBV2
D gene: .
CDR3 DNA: TGTGCCAGCAGTGGACAGCAGCAAGAGACCCAGTACTTC
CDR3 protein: CASSGQQQETQYF

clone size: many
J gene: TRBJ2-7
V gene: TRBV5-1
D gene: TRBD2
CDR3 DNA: TGCGCCAGCAGCCCAGGGACTAGCGGGGGGAGCTCCTACGAGCAGTACTTC
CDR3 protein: CASSPGTSGGSSYEQYF

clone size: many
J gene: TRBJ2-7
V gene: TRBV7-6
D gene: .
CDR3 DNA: TGTGCCAGCAGCTTAGACAGGCGCGAGCAGTACTTC
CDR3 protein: CASSLDRREQYF

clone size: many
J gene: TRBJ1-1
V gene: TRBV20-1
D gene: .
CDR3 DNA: TGCAGTGCTGAAAACGGCGTTGTTGGAGCTTTCTTT
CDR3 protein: CSAENGVVGAFF

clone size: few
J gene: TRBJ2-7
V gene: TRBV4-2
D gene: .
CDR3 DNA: TGTGCCAGCAGCCCCCGGGACGTGTCCTACGAGCAGTACTTC
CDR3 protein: CASSPRDVSYEQYF

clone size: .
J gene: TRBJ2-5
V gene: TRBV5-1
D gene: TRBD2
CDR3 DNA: TGCGCCAGCAGCTCCCTTAGCGGGGGGGCTGAGACCCAGTACTTC
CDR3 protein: CASSSLSGGAETQYF

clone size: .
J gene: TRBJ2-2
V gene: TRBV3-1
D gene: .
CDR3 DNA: TGTGCCAGCAGCCACCCTGGTGAGCCTAACACCGGGGAGCTGTTTTTT
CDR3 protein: CASSHPGEPNTGELFF

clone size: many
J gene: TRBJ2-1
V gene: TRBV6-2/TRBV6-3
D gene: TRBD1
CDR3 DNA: TGTGCCAGCAGTTTCGGACAGGAGCTTACGAATGAGCAGTTCTTC
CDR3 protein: CASSFGQELTNEQFF

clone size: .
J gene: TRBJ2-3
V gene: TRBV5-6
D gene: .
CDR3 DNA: TGTGCCAGCAGCTTGCAGGGCTTAACAGATACGCAGTATTTT
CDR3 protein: CASSLQGLTDTQYF

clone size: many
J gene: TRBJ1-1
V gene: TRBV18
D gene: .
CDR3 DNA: TGTGCCAGCTCACCAGAAAGGGACACTGAAGCTTTCTTT
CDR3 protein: CASSPERDTEAFF

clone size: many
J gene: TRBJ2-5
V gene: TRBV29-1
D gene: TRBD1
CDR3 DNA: TGCAGCGCCCGGGACGGGACAGTTGAGACCCAGTACTTC
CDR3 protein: CSARDGTVETQYF

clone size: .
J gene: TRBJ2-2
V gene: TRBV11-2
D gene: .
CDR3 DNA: TGTGCCAGCAGGGCCTCGGGGTTTGCCGGGGAGCTGTTTTTT
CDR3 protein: CASRASGFAGELFF

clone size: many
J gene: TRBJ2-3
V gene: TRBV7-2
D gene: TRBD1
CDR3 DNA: TGTGCCAGCAGCTTAGGCCGGTGGCAGGGGGCGTCAGATACGCAGTATTTT
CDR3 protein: CASSLGRWQGASDTQYF

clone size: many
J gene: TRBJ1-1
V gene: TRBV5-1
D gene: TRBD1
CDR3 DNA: TGCGCCAGCATACCTCTGGGCCTACAGGGGAATGAACCTGAAGCTTTCTTT
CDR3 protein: CASIPLGLQGNEPEAFF

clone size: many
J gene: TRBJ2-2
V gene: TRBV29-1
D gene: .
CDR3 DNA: TGCAGCGTTGAAGAACAGCAGAACACCGGGGAGCTGTTTTTT
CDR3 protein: CSVEEQQNTGELFF

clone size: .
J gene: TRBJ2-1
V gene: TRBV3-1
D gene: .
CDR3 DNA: TGTGCCAGCAGCCAAGCTAGTTGGCGGGGCCAAGAACTGGACAATGAGCAGTTCTTC
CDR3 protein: CASSQASWRGQELDNEQFF

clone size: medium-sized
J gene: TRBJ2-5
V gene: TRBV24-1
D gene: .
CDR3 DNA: TGTGCCACCTCTCAGCAAGAGACCCAGTACTTC
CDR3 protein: CATSQQETQYF

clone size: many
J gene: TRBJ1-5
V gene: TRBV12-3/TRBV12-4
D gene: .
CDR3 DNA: TGTGCCAGCAGAGCTACGGGAAATCAGCCCCAGCATTTT
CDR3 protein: CASRATGNQPQHF

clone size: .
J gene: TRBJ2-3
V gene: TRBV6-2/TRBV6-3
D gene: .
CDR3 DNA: TGTGCCAGCAGTTACCAAACGCGCACAGATACGCAGTATTTT
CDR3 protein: CASSYQTRTDTQYF

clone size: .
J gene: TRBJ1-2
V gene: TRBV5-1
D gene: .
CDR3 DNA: TGCGCCAGCAGCTTGGCCCTGGACACTTCGGGGGGCTACACCTTC
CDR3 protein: CASSLALDTSGGYTF

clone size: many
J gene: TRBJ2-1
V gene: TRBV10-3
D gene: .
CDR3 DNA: TGTGCCATCAGTGAACCGACAGGCGGTTCCTACAATGAGCAGTTCTTC
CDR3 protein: CAISEPTGGSYNEQFF

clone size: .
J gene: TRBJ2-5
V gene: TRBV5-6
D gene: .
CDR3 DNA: TGTGCCAGCAGCCTCCGGCCACCCCAAGAGACCCAGTACTTC
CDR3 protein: CASSLRPPQETQYF

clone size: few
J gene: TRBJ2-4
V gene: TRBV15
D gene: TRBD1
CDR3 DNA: TGTGCCACCAGCACCCAGGACAGGGATGGAAACATTCAGTACTTC
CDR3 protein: CATSTQDRDGNIQYF

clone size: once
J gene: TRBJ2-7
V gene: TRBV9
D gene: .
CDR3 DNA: TGTGCCAGCAGCGGGGACACCTACGAGCAGTACTTC
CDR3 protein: CASSGDTYEQYF

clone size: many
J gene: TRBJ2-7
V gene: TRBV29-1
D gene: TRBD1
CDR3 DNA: TGCAGCGTCGACGGCAAGGGACAGGGGGCAAGGGAGCAGTACTTC
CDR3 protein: CSVDGKGQGAREQYF

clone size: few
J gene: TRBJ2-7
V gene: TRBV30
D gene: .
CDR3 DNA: TGTGCCTGGAGTGGTCTGTCAGGGAACGAGCAGTACTTC
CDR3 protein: CAWSGLSGNEQYF